This entry features one T cell receptor (beta chain) sequence. Its antigen is not identified. TCR cDNA was made by 5'RACE template switching, adding a universal primer site and UMIs. Each CDR3 protein is one row after TCRdb ran MiXCR on the 5' RACE reads. The sample records tens of thousands of distinct CDR3 sequences, approximately 7.3% being singletons. This sample is drawn from a study of T cells after yellow fever vaccination. Study-wide context: Fractions of low cell number were prepared using SMART-Seq v4 Ultra Low Input. Study-level points and caveats: Peaking on day 5 versus 15, the secondary response was faster but weaker.

The sample here was CD8+ T cells sorted from PBMCs, taken roughly 10 days after the first yellow fever vaccination. This receptor was obtained from a man younger than 30 who received the YFV17D yellow fever vaccine.

DNA of the CDR3: TGCGCCAGCAGCCAAGGCGTCGACGTACTGTATGGCTACACCTTC. This encodes CASSQGVDVLYGYTF. The rearrangement joins TRBV4-3 to TRBJ1-2; D is uncertain. CDR1 is LGHNA and CDR2 is YSLEER in the germline V gene. The CDR3 sequence is 15 residues long. Between the trimmed V and J ends, which lost 1 base and 5 bases, there was a span of 14 bases.